What follows are 5 T cell receptor beta chains derived from one specimen sequenced in a study of OX40 agonist ivuxolimab in advanced cancers. Generated by immunoSEQ multiplex PCR, the TCRdb table keeps only in-frame clones and is missing some. The data hold 100,000 or so clones, with around 90% observed a single time. The specimen was CD4+ or CD8+ T cells sorted from blood, collected in a trial of the OX40 agonist ivuxolimab. These TCRs come from an adult with an advanced solid tumor such as melanoma, head and neck, liver or kidney cancer.

V is TRBV9 and J is TRBJ2-3; TRBD2 agrees at 8 bases. The CDR3 has 15 residues. V gave up 2 bases and J gave up 2 bases; unmatched junction bases: 4. Looked up from germline, CDR1 is SGDLS and CDR2 is YYNGEE. CDR3 DNA: TGTGCCAGCAGCGTCTCTAGCGGGTCCACAGATACGCAGTATTTT. This codes for CASSVSSGSTDTQYF.

The chain employs TRBV19 and TRBJ1-2; 7 nucleotides align to TRBD1. The length of the CDR3 is 13 residues. The V and J ends lost 5 bases and 4 bases, in that order; junction bases with no gene match: 4. Germline V gene data show CDR1 as LNHDA and CDR2 as SQIVND (reference sequence). The CDR3 sequence is CASSEQGTYGYTF. The CDR3 DNA is TGTGCCAGTAGTGAACAGGGGACCTATGGCTACACCTTC.

The chain combines TRBV29-1 with TRBJ1-3; D is unresolved. CDR1 and CDR2 from the germline V gene are SQVTM and ANQGSEA. The CDR3 sequence is 14 residues long. Trimming shortened V by 1 base and J by 4 bases, and 11 bases separated the two germline ends. The CDR3 loop is CSVEGSLKGNTIYF. The CDR3 DNA is TGCAGCGTTGAAGGGTCCCTGAAGGGAAACACCATATATTTT. The complete variable domain, with remaining parts taken from reference TRBV29-1 and TRBJ1-3, reads SAVISQKPSRDICQRGTSLTIQCQVDSQVTMMFWYRQQPGQSLTLIATANQGSEATYESGFVIDKFPISRPNLTFSTLTVSNMSPEDSSIYLCSVEGSLKGNTIYFGEGSWLTVV.

The chain joins TRBV10-1 to TRBJ2-2, with D perhaps matching TRBD2 (6 bases). Germline loops: CDR1 WNHNN, CDR2 SYGVQD (reference sequence). Trimming took off 4 bases at V and 4 bases at J, with 10 bases between the two ends. The CDR3 is 14 residues long. The CDR3 reads CASSAGSSTGELFF. The CDR3 DNA follows: TGCGCCAGCAGTGCCGGGAGTAGCACCGGGGAGCTGTTTTTT.

This chain joins TRBV6-6 and TRBJ1-1, with TRBD1 identical over 8 bases. The germline V gene encodes CDR1 MNHNY and CDR2 SVGAGI (reference sequence). With 5 bases clipped from V and 0 bases from J, the junction kept 8 bases outside the gene matches. The length of the CDR3 is 16 residues. The CDR3 loop is CASSVLQGAVNTEAFF. Here the CDR3 DNA reads TGTGCCAGCAGTGTTCTCCAGGGGGCGGTGAACACTGAAGCTTTCTTT.